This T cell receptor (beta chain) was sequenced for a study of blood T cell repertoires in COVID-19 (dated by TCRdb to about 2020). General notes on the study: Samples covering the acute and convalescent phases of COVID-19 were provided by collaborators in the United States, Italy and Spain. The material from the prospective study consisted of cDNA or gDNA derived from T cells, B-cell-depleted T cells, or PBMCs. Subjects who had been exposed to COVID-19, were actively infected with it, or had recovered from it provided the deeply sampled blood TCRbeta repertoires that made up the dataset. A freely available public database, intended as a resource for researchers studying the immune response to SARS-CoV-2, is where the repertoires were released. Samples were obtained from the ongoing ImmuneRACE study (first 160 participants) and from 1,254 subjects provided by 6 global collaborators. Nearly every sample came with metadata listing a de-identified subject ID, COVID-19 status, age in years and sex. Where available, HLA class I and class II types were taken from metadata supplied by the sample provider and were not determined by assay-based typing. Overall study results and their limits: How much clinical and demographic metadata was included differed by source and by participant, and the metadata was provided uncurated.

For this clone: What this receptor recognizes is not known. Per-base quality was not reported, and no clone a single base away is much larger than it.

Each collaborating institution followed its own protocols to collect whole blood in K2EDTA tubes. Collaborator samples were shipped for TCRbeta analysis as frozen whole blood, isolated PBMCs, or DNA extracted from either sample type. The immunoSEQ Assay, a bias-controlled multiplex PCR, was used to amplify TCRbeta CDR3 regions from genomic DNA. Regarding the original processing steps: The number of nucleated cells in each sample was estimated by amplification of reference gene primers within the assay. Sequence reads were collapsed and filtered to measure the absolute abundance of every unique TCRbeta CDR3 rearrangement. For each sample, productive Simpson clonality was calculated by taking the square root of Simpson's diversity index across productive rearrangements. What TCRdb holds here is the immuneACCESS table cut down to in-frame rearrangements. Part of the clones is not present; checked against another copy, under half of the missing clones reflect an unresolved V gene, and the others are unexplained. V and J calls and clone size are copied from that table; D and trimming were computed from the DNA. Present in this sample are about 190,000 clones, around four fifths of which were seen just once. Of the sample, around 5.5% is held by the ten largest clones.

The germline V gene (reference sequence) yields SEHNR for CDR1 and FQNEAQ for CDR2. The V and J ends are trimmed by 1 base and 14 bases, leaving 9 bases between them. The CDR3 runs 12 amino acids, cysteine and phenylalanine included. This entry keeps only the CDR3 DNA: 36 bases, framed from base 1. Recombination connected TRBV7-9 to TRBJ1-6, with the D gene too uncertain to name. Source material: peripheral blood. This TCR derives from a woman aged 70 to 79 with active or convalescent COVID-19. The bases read TGTGCCAGCAGCTTAGTAGATTCTACCCTCCACTTT. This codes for CASSLVDSTLHF.